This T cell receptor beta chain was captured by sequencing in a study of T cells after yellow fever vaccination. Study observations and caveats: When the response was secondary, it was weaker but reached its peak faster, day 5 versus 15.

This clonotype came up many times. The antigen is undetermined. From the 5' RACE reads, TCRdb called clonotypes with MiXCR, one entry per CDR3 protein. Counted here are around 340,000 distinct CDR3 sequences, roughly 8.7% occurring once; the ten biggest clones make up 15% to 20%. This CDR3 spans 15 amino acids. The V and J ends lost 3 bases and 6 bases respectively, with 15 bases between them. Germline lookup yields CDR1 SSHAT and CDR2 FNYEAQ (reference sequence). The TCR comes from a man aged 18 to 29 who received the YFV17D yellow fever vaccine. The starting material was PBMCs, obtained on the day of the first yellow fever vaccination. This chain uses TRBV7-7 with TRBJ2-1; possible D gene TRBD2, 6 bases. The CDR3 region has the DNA TGTGCCAGCAGCTTTGGCGGGGTATTTGGCAATGAGCAGTTCTTC. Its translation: CASSFGGVFGNEQFF.